This T cell receptor beta chain was found in a study of response to subunit inactivated influenza vaccine. Study conclusions and caveats: Each seasonal influenza vaccination, the authors suggested, recruits few new T cells.

As for this clonotype: Its antigen is undetermined. The germline gene is not matched at one end of the junction; a read error may be the cause.

Using its own MiXCR run on the RT-PCR reads, TCRdb lists one record per CDR3 protein. The sample consists of roughly 780,000 distinct CDR3 sequences, about a fifth of them appearing once. Germline-derived CDR1 and CDR2 are SGHTA and FQGTGA. CDR3 length: 15 amino acids. The genes are TRBV7-3 and TRBJ2-7; 9 bases map to TRBD1. Sequenced here: PBMCs from blood, sampled about 5 days after vaccination. The clonotype was recovered from a man aged 50 to 60 who received an inactivated influenza vaccine. DNA of the CDR3: TGTGCCAGCAGCCTAACCGGGACAGGGATCGACGAGCAGTACTTC. Protein: CASSLTGTGIDEQYF.